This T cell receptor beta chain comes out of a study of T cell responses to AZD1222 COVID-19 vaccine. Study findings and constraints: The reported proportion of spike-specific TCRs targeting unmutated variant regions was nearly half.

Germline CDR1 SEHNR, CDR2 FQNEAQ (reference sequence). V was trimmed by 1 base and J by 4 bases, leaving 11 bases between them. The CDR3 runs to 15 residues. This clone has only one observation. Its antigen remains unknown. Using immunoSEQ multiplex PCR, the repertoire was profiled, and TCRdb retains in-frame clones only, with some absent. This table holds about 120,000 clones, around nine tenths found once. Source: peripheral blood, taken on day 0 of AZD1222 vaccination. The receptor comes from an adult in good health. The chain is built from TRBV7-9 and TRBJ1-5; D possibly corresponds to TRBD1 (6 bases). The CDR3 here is CASSLEGGPNQPQHF. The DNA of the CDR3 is TGTGCCAGCAGCTTAGAGGGGGGGCCTAATCAGCCCCAGCATTTT.